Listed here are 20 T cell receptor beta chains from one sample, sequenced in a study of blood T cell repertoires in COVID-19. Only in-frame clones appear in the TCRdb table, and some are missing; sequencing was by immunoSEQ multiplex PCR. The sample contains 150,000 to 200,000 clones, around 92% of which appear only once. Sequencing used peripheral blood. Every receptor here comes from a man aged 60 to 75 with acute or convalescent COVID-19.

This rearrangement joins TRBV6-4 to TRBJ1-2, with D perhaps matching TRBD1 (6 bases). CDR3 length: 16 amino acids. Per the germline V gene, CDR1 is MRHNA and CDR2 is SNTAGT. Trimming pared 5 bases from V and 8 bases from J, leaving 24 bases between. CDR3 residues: CASSPQSYRDIGGYTF. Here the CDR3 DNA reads TGTGCCAGCAGTCCTCAATCCTACAGGGATATTGGCGGCTACACCTTC.

The CDR3 loop is CASTLSGGASADTQYF. CDR3 DNA: TGTGCCAGCACTCTAAGCGGGGGGGCGTCCGCAGATACGCAGTATTTT. The V gene is TRBV2, the J gene TRBJ2-3; 10 positions agree with TRBD2. V shed 7 bases, J shed 4 bases, and the junction held 11 bases outside the gene matches. Germline loops: CDR1 SNHLY, CDR2 FYNNEI. The CDR3 covers 16 residues.

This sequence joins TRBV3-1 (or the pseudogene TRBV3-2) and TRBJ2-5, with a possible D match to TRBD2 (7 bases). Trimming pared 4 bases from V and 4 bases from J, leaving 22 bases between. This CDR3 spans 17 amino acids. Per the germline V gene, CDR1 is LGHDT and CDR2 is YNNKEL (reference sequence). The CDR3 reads CASSPLGGGGAPETQYF. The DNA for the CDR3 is TGTGCCAGCAGCCCCTTGGGGGGTGGGGGGGCTCCAGAGACCCAGTACTTC.

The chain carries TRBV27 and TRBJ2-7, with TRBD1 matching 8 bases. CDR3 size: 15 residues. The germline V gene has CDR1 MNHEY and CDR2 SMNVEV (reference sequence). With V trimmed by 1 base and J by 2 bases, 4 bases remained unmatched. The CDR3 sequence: CASSLLGQAAYEQYF. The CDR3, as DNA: TGTGCCAGCAGTTTATTGGGACAGGCAGCCTACGAGCAGTACTTC.

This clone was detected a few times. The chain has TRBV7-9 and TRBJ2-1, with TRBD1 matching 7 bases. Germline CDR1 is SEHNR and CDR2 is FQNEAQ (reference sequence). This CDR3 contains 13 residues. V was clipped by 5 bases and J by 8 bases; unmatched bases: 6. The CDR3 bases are TGTGCCAGCAGCCAACGACAGGGTGATGAGCAGTTCTTC. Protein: CASSQRQGDEQFF.

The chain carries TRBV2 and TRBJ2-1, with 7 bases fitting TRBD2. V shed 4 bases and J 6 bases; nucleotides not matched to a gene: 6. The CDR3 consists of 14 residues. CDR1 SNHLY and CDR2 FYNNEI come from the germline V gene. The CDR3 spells CASSAVAGSNEQFF. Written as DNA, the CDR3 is TGTGCCAGCAGTGCGGTAGCGGGTTCCAATGAGCAGTTCTTC.

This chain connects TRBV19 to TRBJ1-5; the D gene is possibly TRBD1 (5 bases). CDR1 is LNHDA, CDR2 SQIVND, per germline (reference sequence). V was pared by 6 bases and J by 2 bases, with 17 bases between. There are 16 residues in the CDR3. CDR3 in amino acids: CASSAIRRGGNQPQHF. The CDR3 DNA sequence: TGTGCCAGTAGCGCGATCCGTCGGGGGGGCAATCAGCCCCAGCATTTT.

The CDR3 loop is CATSLEGGRSTEAFF. As DNA, the CDR3 is TGTGCCACCAGCTTAGAGGGGGGGAGAAGCACTGAAGCTTTCTTT. V is TRBV15 and J is TRBJ1-1, with D perhaps TRBD1 (6 bases). V lost 5 bases, J lost 4 bases, and 17 bases lay in between. CDR1 is LNHNV and CDR2 is YYDKDF in the germline V gene (reference sequence). The CDR3 is 15 residues long. The full variable domain, completed using reference TRBV15 and TRBJ1-1, is DAMVIQNPRYQVTQFGKPVTLSCSQTLNHNVMYWYQQKSSQAPKLLFHYYDKDFNNEADTPDNFQSRRPNTSFCFLDIRSPGLGDTAMYLCATSLEGGRSTEAFFGQGTRLTVV.

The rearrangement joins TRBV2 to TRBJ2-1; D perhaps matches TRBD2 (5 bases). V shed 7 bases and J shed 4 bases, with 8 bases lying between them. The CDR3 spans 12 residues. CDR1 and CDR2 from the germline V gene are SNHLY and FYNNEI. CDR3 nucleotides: TGTGCCAGCACGGGCGGGTACAATGAGCAGTTCTTC. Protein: CASTGGYNEQFF.

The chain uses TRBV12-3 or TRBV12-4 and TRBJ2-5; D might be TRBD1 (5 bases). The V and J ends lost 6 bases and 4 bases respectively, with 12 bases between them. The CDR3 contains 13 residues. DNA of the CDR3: TGTGCCAGCAGCCGGGTGGGGCCAGAGACCCAGTACTTC. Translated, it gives CASSRVGPETQYF.

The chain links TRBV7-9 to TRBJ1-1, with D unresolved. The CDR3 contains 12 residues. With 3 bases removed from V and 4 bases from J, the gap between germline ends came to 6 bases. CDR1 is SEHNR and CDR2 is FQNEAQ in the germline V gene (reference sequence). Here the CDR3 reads CASSFAGTEAFF. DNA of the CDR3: TGTGCCAGCAGCTTCGCGGGCACTGAAGCTTTCTTT.

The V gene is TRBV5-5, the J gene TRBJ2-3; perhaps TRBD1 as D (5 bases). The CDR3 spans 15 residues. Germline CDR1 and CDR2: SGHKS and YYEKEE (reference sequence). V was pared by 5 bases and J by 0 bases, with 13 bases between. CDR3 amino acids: CASRETATSTDTQYF. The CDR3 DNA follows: TGTGCCAGCAGGGAGACAGCTACAAGCACAGATACGCAGTATTTT.

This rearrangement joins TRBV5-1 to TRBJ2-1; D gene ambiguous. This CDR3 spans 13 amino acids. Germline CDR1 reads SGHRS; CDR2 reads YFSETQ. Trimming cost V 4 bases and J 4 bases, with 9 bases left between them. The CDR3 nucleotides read TGCGCCAGCAGCGTGGTAGAGTACAATGAGCAGTTCTTC. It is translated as CASSVVEYNEQFF.

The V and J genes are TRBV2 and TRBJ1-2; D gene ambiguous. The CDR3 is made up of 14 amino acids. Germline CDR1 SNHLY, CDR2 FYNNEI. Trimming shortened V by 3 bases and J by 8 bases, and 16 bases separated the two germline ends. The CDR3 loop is CASSEDGYNGGYTF. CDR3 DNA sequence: TGTGCCAGCAGTGAGGATGGGTACAACGGGGGCTACACCTTC.

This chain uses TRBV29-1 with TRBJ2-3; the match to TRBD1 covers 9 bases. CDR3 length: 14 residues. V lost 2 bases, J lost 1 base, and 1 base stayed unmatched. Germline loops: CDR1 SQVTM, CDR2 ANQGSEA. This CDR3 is CSVETGGRTDTQYF. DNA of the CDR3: TGCAGCGTTGAAACAGGGGGCCGCACAGATACGCAGTATTTT.

CDR3 in DNA: TGTGCCAGCAGCCCTCGGGGGGGGGCCCCTGGTCCCACAGATACGCAGTATTTT. Its translation: CASSPRGGAPGPTDTQYF. The rearrangement links TRBV6-2 or TRBV6-3 to TRBJ2-3; TRBD2 agrees at 8 bases. Germline V gives CDR1 MNHEY, CDR2 SVGEGT. Trimming removed 6 bases from V and 2 bases from J; junction bases left unmatched: 16. CDR3 length: 18 residues.

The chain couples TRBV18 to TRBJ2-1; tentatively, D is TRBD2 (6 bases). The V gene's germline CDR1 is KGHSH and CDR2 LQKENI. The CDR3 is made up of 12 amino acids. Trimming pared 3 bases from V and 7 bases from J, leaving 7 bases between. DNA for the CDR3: TGTGCCAGCTCACCGACTAGTAATGAGCAGTTCTTC. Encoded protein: CASSPTSNEQFF.

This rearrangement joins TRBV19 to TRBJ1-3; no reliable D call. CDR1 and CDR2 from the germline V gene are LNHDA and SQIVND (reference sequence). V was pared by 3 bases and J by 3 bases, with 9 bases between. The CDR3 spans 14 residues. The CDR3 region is CASSMTGFGNTIYF. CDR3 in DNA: TGTGCCAGTAGTATGACCGGGTTTGGAAACACCATATATTTT.

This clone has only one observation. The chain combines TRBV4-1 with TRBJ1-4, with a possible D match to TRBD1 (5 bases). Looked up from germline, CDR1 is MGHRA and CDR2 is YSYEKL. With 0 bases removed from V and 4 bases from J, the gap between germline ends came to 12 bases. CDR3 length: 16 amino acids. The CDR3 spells CASSQDGADYNEKLFF. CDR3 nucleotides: TGCGCCAGCAGCCAAGATGGGGCGGATTATAATGAAAAACTGTTTTTT.

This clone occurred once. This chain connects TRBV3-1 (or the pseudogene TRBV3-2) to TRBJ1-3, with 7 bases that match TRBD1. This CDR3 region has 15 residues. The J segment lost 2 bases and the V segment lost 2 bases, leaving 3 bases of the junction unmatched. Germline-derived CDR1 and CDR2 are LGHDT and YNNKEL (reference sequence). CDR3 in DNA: TGTGCCAGCAGCCAATACAGGGGTACTGGAAACACCATATATTTT. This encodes CASSQYRGTGNTIYF.